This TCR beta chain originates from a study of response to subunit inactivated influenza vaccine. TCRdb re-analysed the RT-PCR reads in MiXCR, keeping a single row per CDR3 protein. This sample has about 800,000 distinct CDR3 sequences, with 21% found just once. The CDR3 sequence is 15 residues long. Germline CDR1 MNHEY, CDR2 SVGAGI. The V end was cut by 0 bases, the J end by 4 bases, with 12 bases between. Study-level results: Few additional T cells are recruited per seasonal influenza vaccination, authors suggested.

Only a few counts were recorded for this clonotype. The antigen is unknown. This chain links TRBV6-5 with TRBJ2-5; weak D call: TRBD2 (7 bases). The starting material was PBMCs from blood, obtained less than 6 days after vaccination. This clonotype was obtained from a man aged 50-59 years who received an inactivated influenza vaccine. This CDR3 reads CASSYSGGRPETQYF. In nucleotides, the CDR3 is TGTGCCAGCAGTTACTCCGGGGGGCGTCCAGAGACCCAGTACTTC.